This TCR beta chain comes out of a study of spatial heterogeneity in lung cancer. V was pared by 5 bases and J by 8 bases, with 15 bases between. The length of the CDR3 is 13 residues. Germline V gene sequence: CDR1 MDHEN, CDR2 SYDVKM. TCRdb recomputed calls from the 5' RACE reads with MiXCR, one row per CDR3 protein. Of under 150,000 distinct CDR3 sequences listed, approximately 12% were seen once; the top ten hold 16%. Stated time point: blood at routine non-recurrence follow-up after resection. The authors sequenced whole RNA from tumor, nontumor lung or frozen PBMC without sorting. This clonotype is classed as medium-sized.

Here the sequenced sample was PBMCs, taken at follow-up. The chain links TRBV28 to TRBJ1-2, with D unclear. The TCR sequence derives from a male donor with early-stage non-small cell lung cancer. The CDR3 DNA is TGTGCCAGCAGTCCCCAAGCGGTTTCGGGCTACACCTTC. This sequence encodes CASSPQAVSGYTF.